This TCR beta chain stems from a study of beta chain features in type 1 diabetes. The germline gives CDR1 SGDLS, CDR2 YYNGEE. The CDR3 is 12 residues long. V lost 3 bases and J lost 7, with 8 bases in between. This clone appeared a few times. Its antigen is still unknown. All of the isolated RNA was reverse transcribed, so expressed TCRB transcripts were sequenced. Clones were read by immunoSEQ multiplex PCR, and TCRdb kept only the in-frame ones, dropping some. The data hold hundreds of thousands of clones, with 15% to 20% observed a single time. CD4+ naive, central memory, regulatory and stem cell-like memory cells were sorted via CD45RO/CCR7/CD25/CD127/CD95/CD27. General study results and limits: Patients and controls would be equally affected if PCR favored shorter templates. The study left unresolved whether HLA type influences TCRB rearrangement.

The receptor comes from a woman younger than 35 in good health. This chain connects TRBV9 to TRBJ2-1; D unclear. The sequencing sample was made of naive CD4+ T cells from blood. The CDR3 nucleotides read TGTGCCAGCAGCGGGACGTGGAATGAGCAGTTCTTC. Translated: CASSGTWNEQFF.